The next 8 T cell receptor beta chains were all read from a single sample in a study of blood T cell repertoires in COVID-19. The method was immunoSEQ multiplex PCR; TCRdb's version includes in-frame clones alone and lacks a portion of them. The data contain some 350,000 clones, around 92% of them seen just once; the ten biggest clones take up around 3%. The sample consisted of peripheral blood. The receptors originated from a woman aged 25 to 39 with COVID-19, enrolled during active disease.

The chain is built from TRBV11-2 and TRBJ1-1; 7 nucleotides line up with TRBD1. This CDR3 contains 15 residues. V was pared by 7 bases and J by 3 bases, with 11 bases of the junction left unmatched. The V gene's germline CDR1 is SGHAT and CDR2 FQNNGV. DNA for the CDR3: TGTGCCAGCACCGGGCCCGGGACAGCAGACACTGAAGCTTTCTTT. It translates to CASTGPGTADTEAFF.

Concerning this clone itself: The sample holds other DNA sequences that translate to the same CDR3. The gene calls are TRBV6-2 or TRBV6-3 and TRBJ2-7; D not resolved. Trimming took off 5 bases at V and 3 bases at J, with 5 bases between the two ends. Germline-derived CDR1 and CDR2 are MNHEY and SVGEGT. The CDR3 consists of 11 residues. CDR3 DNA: TGTGCCAGCAGTCGCAGCTACGAGCAGTACTTC. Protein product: CASSRSYEQYF.

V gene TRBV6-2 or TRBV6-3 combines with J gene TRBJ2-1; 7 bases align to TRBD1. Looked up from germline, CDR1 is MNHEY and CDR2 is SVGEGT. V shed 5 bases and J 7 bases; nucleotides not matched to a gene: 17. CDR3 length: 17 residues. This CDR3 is CASSLQRTGSKGNEQFF. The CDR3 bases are TGTGCCAGCAGTCTACAACGGACAGGCTCGAAGGGAAATGAGCAGTTCTTC.

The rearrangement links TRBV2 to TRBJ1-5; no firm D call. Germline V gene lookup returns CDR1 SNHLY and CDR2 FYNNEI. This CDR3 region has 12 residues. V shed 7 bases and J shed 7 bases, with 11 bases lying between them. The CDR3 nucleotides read TGTGCCAGCAATCATAACCGGCAGCCCCAGCATTTT. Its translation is CASNHNRQPQHF.

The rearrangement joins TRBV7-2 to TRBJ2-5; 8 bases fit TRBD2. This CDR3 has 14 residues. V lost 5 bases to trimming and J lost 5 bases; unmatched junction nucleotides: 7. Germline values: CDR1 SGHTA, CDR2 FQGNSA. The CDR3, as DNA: TGTGCCAGCAGCGTCGGACTAGCCGCGGAGACCCAGTACTTC. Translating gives CASSVGLAAETQYF.

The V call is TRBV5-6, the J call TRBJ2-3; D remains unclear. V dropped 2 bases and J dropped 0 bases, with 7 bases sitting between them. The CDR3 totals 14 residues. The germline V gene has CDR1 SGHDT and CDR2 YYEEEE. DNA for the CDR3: TGTGCCAGCAGCTTCCCCCCTAGCACAGATACGCAGTATTTT. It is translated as CASSFPPSTDTQYF.

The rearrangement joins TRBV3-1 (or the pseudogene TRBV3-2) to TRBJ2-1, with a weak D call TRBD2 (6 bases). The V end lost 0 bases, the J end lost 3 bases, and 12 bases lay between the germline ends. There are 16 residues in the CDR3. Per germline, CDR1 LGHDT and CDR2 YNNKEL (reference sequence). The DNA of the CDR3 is TGTGCCAGCAGCCAAGAGTATAGCGGCTACTACAATGAGCAGTTCTTC. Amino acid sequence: CASSQEYSGYYNEQFF.

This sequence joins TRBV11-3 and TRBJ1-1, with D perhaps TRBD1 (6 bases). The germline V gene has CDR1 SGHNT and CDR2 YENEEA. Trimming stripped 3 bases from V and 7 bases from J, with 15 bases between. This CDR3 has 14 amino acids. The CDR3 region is CASSFSSQGNEAFF. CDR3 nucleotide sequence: TGTGCCAGCAGCTTTAGTTCGCAGGGGAATGAAGCTTTCTTT. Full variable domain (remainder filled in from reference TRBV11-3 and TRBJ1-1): EAGVVQSPRYKIIEKKQPVAFWCNPISGHNTLYWYLQNLGQGPELLIRYENEEAVDDSQLPKDRFSAERLKGVDSTLKIQPAELGDSAVYLCASSFSSQGNEAFFGQGTRLTVV.